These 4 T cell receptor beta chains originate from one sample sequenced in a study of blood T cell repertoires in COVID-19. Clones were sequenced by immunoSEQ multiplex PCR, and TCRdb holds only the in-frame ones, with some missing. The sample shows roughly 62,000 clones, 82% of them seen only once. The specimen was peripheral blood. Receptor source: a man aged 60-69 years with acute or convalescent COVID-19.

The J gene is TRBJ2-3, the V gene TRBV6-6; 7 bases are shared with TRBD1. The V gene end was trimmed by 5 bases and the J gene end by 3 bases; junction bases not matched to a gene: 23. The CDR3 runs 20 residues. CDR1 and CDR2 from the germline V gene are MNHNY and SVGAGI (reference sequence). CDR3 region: CASSPIRGKKLVIVTDTQYF. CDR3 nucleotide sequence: TGTGCCAGCAGTCCTATCAGGGGGAAGAAGTTAGTAATCGTTACAGATACGCAGTATTTT.

The CDR3 DNA sequence: TGTGCCAGCTCACCGGGGGGCGGGGGCACTGAAGCTTTCTTT. It specifies CASSPGGGGTEAFF. The V gene is TRBV18, the J gene TRBJ1-1; D may be TRBD1 (6 bases). Germline V gene data show CDR1 as KGHSH and CDR2 as LQKENI. The CDR3 runs to 14 residues. V gave up 3 bases and J gave up 4 bases, with 12 bases separating them.

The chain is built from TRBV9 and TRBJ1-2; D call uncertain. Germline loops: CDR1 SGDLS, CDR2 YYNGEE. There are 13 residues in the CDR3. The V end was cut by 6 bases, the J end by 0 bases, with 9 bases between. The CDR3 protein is CASTRASNYGYTF. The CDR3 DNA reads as TGTGCCAGCACGCGAGCTTCTAACTATGGCTACACCTTC.

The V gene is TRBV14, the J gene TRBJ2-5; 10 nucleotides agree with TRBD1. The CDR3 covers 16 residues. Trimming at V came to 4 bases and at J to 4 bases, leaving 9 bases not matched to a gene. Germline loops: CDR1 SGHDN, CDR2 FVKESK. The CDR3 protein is CASSPGAWTGGETQYF. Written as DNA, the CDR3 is TGTGCCAGCAGCCCGGGGGCCTGGACAGGGGGAGAGACCCAGTACTTC.